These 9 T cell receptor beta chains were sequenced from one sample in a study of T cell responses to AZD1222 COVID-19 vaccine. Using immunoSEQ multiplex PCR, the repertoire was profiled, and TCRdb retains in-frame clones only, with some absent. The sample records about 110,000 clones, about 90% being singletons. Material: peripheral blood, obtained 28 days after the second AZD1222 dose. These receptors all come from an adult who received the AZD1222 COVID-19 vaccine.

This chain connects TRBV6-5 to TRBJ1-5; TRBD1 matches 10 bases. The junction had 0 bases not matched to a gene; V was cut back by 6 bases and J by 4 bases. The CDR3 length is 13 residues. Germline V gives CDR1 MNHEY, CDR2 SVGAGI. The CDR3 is CASRDRGNQPQHF. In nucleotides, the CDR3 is TGTGCCAGCAGGGACAGGGGGAATCAGCCCCAGCATTTT.

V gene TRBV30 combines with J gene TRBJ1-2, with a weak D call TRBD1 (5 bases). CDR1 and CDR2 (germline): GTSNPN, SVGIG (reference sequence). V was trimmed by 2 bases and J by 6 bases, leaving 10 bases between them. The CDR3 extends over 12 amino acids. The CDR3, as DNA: TGTGCCTGGAGTTGGCGGGGGGATGGCTACACCTTC. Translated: CAWSWRGDGYTF.

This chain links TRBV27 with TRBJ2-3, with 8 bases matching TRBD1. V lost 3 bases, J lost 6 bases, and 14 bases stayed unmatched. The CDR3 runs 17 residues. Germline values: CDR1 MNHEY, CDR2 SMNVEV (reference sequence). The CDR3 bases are TGTGCCAGCAGTTTTATCCCGGCAGGGGGCAGGAGGGATACGCAGTATTTT. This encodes CASSFIPAGGRRDTQYF.

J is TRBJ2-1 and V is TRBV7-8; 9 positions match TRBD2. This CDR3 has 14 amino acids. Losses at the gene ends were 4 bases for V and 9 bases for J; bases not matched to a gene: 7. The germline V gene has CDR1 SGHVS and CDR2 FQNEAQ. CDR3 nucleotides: TGTGCCAGCAGCTCCCCGGGACTAGCTGTTGAGCAGTTCTTC. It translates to CASSSPGLAVEQFF.

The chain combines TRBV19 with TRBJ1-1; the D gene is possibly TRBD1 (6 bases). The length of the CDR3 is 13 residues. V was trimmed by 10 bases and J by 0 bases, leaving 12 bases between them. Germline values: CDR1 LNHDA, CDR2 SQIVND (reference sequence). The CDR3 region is CAIPQGMNTEAFF. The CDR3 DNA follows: TGTGCCATACCACAGGGTATGAACACTGAAGCTTTCTTT.

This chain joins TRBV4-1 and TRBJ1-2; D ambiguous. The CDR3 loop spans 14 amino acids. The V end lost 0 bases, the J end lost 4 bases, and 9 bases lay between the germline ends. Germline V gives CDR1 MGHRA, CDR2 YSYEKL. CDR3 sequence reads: CASSQDPTTYGYTF. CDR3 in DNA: TGCGCCAGCAGCCAAGACCCCACGACCTATGGCTACACCTTC.

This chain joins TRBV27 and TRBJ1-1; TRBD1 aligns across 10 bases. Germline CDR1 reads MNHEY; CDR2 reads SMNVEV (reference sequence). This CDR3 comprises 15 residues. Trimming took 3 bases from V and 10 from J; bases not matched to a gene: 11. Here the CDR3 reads CASSLDRQGAIRAFF. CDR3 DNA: TGTGCCAGCAGTTTGGATAGACAGGGGGCGATTAGAGCTTTCTTT.

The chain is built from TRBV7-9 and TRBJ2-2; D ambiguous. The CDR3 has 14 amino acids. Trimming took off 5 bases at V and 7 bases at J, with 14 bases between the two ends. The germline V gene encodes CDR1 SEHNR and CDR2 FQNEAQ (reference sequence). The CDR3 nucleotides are TGTGCCAGCAGCCTCCGAGACACTTTCGGGGAGCTGTTTTTT. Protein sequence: CASSLRDTFGELFF.

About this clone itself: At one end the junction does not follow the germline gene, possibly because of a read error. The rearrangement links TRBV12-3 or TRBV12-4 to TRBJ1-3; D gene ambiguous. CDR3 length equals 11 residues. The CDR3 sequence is CASSSRNTIYF. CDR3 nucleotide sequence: TGTGCCAGCAGCTCTCGAAACACCATATATTTT.